This TCR beta chain was identified in a study of TIL therapy for anti-PD-1-resistant metastatic lung cancer. Germline-derived CDR1 and CDR2 are SNHLY and FYNNEI. The CDR3 loop spans 15 amino acids. The V and J ends lost 4 bases and 2 bases, in that order; junction bases with no gene match: 4. Time point here: pre-treatment sample, taken before nivolumab and TIL therapy. The libraries were made with immunoSEQ v3. Sequencing used immunoSEQ multiplex PCR; TCRdb keeps in-frame clones, though not all of them. The sample carries some 37,000 clones, over 70% recorded once. This TCR derives from a person aged 25-85 years with non-small cell lung cancer. The sequencing used blood, collected at baseline. The gene calls are TRBV2 and TRBJ1-5; 8 bases fit TRBD1. CDR3 loop: CASSVMTGGNQPQHF. Written as DNA, the CDR3 is TGTGCCAGCAGTGTAATGACAGGGGGCAATCAGCCCCAGCATTTT. The variable domain in full, with the rest retrieved from reference TRBV2 and TRBJ1-5, is EPEVTQTPSHQVTQMGQEVILRCVPISNHLYFYWYRQILGQKVEFLVSFYNNEISEKSEIFDDQFSVERPDGSNFTLKIRSTKLEDSAMYFCASSVMTGGNQPQHFGDGTRLSIL.